Shown below are 9 T cell receptor beta chains from a single sample sequenced in a study of human T cells and chemical hapten exposure. The study extracted total RNA from unfractionated whole blood. Each CDR3 protein is one row after TCRdb ran MiXCR on the 5' RACE reads. The data hold fewer than 150,000 distinct CDR3 sequences, with roughly a fifth observed a single time. These receptors were collected from a human donor in good health.

The J gene is TRBJ2-1, the V gene TRBV29-1, with D perhaps TRBD1 (6 bases). CDR1 is SQVTM, CDR2 ANQGSEA, per germline. The CDR3 loop spans 15 amino acids. Trimming stripped 7 bases from V and 7 bases from J, with 23 bases between. DNA of the CDR3: TGCAGCGGCGCCGAACAGGGTCCCAGGAGGAATGAGCAGTTCTTC. Translated, it gives CSGAEQGPRRNEQFF.

The rearrangement uses TRBV18 and TRBJ1-4, with D tentatively TRBD1 (6 bases). V lost 4 bases and J 2 bases, leaving 17 bases between the germline ends. This CDR3 is built from 17 residues. Germline lookup yields CDR1 KGHSH and CDR2 LQKENI. CDR3: CASSRNPTGRTNEKLFF. CDR3 in DNA: TGTGCCAGCTCACGAAACCCTACAGGGAGGACTAATGAAAAACTGTTTTTT. Full variable domain (missing parts from reference TRBV18 and TRBJ1-4): NAGVMQNPRHLVRRRGQEARLRCSPMKGHSHVYWYRQLPEEGLKFMVYLQKENIIDESGMPKERFSAEFPKEGPSILRIQQVVRGDSAAYFCASSRNPTGRTNEKLFFGSGTQLSVL.

The genes are TRBV6-5 and TRBJ2-7, with TRBD1 matching over 9 bases. With V trimmed by 5 bases and J by 7 bases, 6 bases remained unmatched. The V gene's germline CDR1 is MNHEY and CDR2 SVGAGI. The CDR3 covers 13 residues. The CDR3 DNA reads as TGTGCCAGCAGTGGAACAGGGGGCAGTGAGCAGTACTTC. It translates to CASSGTGGSEQYF.

This clonotype was seen a handful of times. The gene calls are TRBV7-9 and TRBJ2-7, with TRBD1 matching over 8 bases. The V gene's germline CDR1 is SEHNR and CDR2 FQNEAQ (reference sequence). The CDR3 has 14 amino acids. With V trimmed by 1 base and J by 3 bases, 2 bases remained unmatched. This chain's CDR3 is CASSLVGQDYEQYF. The CDR3 coding sequence is TGTGCCAGCAGCTTAGTGGGACAGGACTACGAGCAGTACTTC.

In its sample, this clonotype was seen many times. The rearrangement links TRBV27 to TRBJ2-3; 7 positions match TRBD2. This CDR3 region has 13 residues. Unmatched junction bases numbered 0, after V lost 2 bases and J lost 4 bases. The germline gives CDR1 MNHEY, CDR2 SMNVEV (reference sequence). The CDR3, as DNA: TGTGCCAGCAGTTTAGGGAGGGCAGATACGCAGTATTTT. Translated, it gives CASSLGRADTQYF.

The V gene is TRBV20-1, the J gene TRBJ2-7; 9 bases are shared with TRBD2. This CDR3 region has 14 residues. CDR1 and CDR2 from the germline V gene are DFQATT and SNEGSKA (reference sequence). With 5 bases clipped from V and 4 bases from J, the junction kept 9 bases outside the gene matches. The chain's CDR3 is CSAGRGGRAYEQYF. DNA for the CDR3: TGCAGTGCTGGCCGCGGCGGGAGGGCGTACGAGCAGTACTTC.

This clonotype occurred a few times. The CDR3 coding sequence is TGCAGTGCTAGAGATCCTGTCCGTCGGCCCCAGCATTTT. As protein: CSARDPVRRPQHF. The chain links TRBV20-1 to TRBJ1-5, with D hard to call. V was trimmed by 0 bases and J by 9 bases, leaving 12 bases between them. This CDR3 spans 13 amino acids. The V gene's germline CDR1 is DFQATT and CDR2 SNEGSKA (reference sequence).

The chain combines TRBV18 with TRBJ2-1; D unresolved. Trimming cost V 0 bases and J 4 bases, with 7 bases left between them. Germline CDR1 reads KGHSH; CDR2 reads LQKENI. The CDR3 length is 14 residues. This chain's CDR3 is CASSPPIDYNEQFF. In nucleotides, the CDR3 is TGTGCCAGCTCACCACCGATAGATTACAATGAGCAGTTCTTC.

In DNA, the CDR3 is TGTGCCAGCAGCCTCCTGCAGGGAGGGAACATTCAGTACTTC. It is translated as CASSLLQGGNIQYF. V is TRBV3-1 and J is TRBJ2-4; TRBD2 matches at 7 bases. The CDR3 runs to 14 residues. CDR1 and CDR2 from the germline V gene are LGHDT and YNNKEL (reference sequence). The J segment lost 7 bases and the V segment lost 4 bases, leaving 7 bases of the junction unmatched.